This TCR beta chain was sequenced for a study of blood T cell repertoires in COVID-19. Overall study context: Spain, Italy and the United States supplied samples that represented acute and convalescent COVID-19. PBMCs, B-cell-depleted T cells, or T cells provided the cDNA or gDNA that made up the material.

Original analysis: Nucleated cell counts were estimated from reference gene primer amplification. This table comes from immunoSEQ multiplex PCR, and its TCRdb copy is limited to in-frame clones, with some not included. The V and J calls and clone size were taken over from that table, and D and trimming were inferred from the DNA. The sample lists 70,000 or so clones; roughly 89% were seen once. Germline CDR1 is KGHSH and CDR2 is LQKENI. Germline trimming cut 2 bases from V and 4 bases from J; bases unmatched to any gene: 17. This CDR3 is 20 amino acids long. The chain links TRBV18 to TRBJ1-3; 10 bases agree with TRBD1. Sequencing was done on a sample of peripheral blood. This sequence was found in a man in his 60s with acute or convalescent COVID-19. The CDR3 region has the DNA TGTGCCAGCTCACCATTGGGCCCGGGACAGGGGCTTCTCCGGGGAAACACCATATATTTT. Translation gives CASSPLGPGQGLLRGNTIYF. The whole variable domain, remainder taken from reference TRBV18 and TRBJ1-3, is NAGVMQNPRHLVRRRGQEARLRCSPMKGHSHVYWYRQLPEEGLKFMVYLQKENIIDESGMPKERFSAEFPKEGPSILRIQQVVRGDSAAYFCASSPLGPGQGLLRGNTIYFGEGSWLTVV.